Reported below is one T cell receptor beta chain. The sample holds one count of this clonotype. No cognate antigen has been identified for it. No base quality information exists; no much larger clone differs at one position. Just one read gives weak support. The listed sequencing device is Illumina HiSeq 1500. TCRdb itself trimmed the public reads at Q25 with fastp, ran MiXCR and retained productive beta chains. Merged by CDR3 protein, the rows form single entries marked with the most common genes and DNA. This sample gives about 740,000 distinct CDR3 sequences in total; approximately 34% of them show up just once. The top ten hold 2.5% to 3.5% of the sample. The data are from a study of T cell repertoires in cytomegalovirus infection (dated by TCRdb to the late 2010s). Study-wide context: Donor HLA type was relevant to the analysis, because carriage of CMV infection together with the matching HLA type was indicated by public TCR beta signatures.

The germline V gene supplies CDR1 SGHRS and CDR2 YFSETQ. The CDR3 numbers 15 residues from cysteine through phenylalanine. Only the CDR3 part of the read is kept: 45 bases, read in frame from the first base. V loses 4 bases of germline sequence and J loses 2 bases, and the interval between the two ends is 15 bases. Study-wide conclusions, independent of this receptor: In the ex vivo response, HLA-C-restricted CMV-specific TCR beta clonotypes were dominant, and in two of eight donors the single most frequent clonotype came from this HLA-C-restricted group. Carriers of CMV infection plus the relevant HLA type were discriminated by the cumulative frequency of public TCR beta family members in the study cohort and in an independent roughly 400-donor cohort.

The V gene is TRBV5-1 and the J gene is TRBJ1-2, with no reliable assignment of the D segment. The origin of this receptor is a human donor in good health (CMV status not recorded). Some clones in this sample may be carry-over from other donors' samples. Material: PBMCs. The DNA sequence is as follows: TGCGCCAGCAGCCCGAGATTGACGGAGAACTATGGCTACACCTTC. It translates to CASSPRLTENYGYTF.